This TCR beta chain originates from a study of tumour-infiltrating T cells in Burkitt lymphoma. About the study: Overall and progression-free survival were predicted by productive clonality.

V lost 0 bases to trimming and J lost 8 bases; unmatched junction nucleotides: 11. The germline V gene has CDR1 SGHVS and CDR2 FQNEAQ. The CDR3 spans 16 residues. Produced via immunoSEQ multiplex PCR; TCRdb's table is partial and in-frame only. The sample lists tens of thousands of clones; around 30% were seen once. This sequence joins TRBV7-8 and TRBJ2-3; 7 positions agree with TRBD1. This TCR derives from a human donor with Burkitt lymphoma. Material: tumor tissue. The CDR3 region has the DNA TGTGCCAGCAGCTTAGCACCCGGACAGGCCGGCGGTACGCAGTATTTT. Protein product: CASSLAPGQAGGTQYF.